What follows describes a single T cell receptor (beta chain). The antigen this receptor binds is unknown. Per-base qualities were not stored, and no clone one base away is much larger. Receptors were amplified or captured by the immunoSEQ multiplex PCR assay. As stored in TCRdb, this immuneACCESS dataset retains in-frame rearrangements with V and J assigned. A fraction of the clones does not appear; measured against another copy, unresolved V genes explain less than half of the discrepancy, and the remainder lacks a known reason. For this sample the table gives 60,000 to 100,000 clones, of which over 75% were detected only once. The top ten clonotypes cover 7.2% of the sample. The CDR3 contains 15 residues, cysteine and phenylalanine counted. Of the read, only the CDR3 DNA is kept; its 45 bases are in frame from base 1. The germline V gene (reference sequence) specifies LNHDA as CDR1 and SQIVND as CDR2. V is clipped by 5 bases and J by 0 bases, and the sequence between their germline boundaries is 10 bases long.

This sample stems from a study of control samples from healthy donors and cancer patients (dated by TCRdb to the early 2020s). The sequencing input was blood. The rearrangement combines TRBV19 with TRBJ2-2, with the D gene too uncertain to name. This receptor was taken from a man aged 50-60 years in good health. The CDR3: CASSRVETNTGELFF. The DNA reads as follows: TGTGCCAGTAGTCGGGTAGAAACGAACACCGGGGAGCTGTTTTTT.